The rows below give T cell receptor beta chains drawn from one sample of a study of blood T cell repertoires in COVID-19. The assay was immunoSEQ multiplex PCR, and TCRdb's table has in-frame clones only and misses some. The repertoire holds 84,000 or so clones, with 75% to 85% as singletons. Sequencing was performed on peripheral blood. The source is a man aged 55 to 70 with COVID-19, enrolled during active disease. Each CDR3 is given with its conserved first and last residue. The D gene is left open where the match is weak. Size is omitted from some rows. Given values are once, few, many or a class for expanded clones.

v_call	j_call	d_call	clone_size	cdr3_aa	cdr3_nt
TRBV7-9	TRBJ2-3	.	.	CASSIGLATDTQYF	TGTGCCAGCAGTATCGGGCTAGCGACAGATACGCAGTATTTT
TRBV7-7	TRBJ2-7	TRBD1	.	CARRPNGTGAYEQYF	TGTGCTAGGAGACCCAACGGGACAGGGGCCTACGAGCAGTACTTC
TRBV24-1	TRBJ1-6	.	.	CATSLKGGRHNSPLHF	TGTGCCACCAGTCTTAAGGGAGGCAGACATAATTCACCCCTCCACTTT
TRBV7-6	TRBJ2-2	TRBD1	.	CASSLGTGVFTGELFF	TGTGCCAGCAGCTTAGGGACAGGGGTTTTCACCGGGGAGCTGTTTTTT
TRBV14	TRBJ2-7	TRBD1	once	CASSDTRQGGYEQYF	TGTGCCAGCAGCGATACCAGACAGGGGGGATACGAGCAGTACTTC
TRBV18	TRBJ2-5	.	.	CASSPVPISVTQYF	TGTGCCAGCTCACCAGTCCCGATCAGTGTGACCCAGTACTTC
TRBV11-1	TRBJ2-7	.	.	CASSFAGNRYEQYF	TGTGCCAGCAGCTTCGCAGGGAACAGATACGAGCAGTACTTC
TRBV6-5	TRBJ1-6	.	.	CASSYDRILGNSPLHF	TGTGCCAGCAGTTACGACAGGATTTTGGGTAATTCACCCCTCCACTTT
TRBV19	TRBJ2-1	TRBD1	.	CASSRDRVPPVF	TGTGCCAGTAGCCGAGACAGGGTCCCGCCCGTCTTC
TRBV2	TRBJ1-4	.	.	CASGTRVDEKLFF	TGTGCCAGCGGGACAAGGGTGGATGAAAAACTGTTTTTT
TRBV5-4	TRBJ2-1	.	.	CASSFRLSPGEQFF	TGTGCCAGCAGCTTCCGACTAAGCCCAGGTGAGCAGTTCTTC
TRBV25-1	TRBJ2-5	TRBD2	.	CASSDSRGGSETQYF	TGTGCCAGCAGTGATTCTCGGGGGGGGTCGGAGACCCAGTACTTC
TRBV7-9	TRBJ1-1	.	.	CASSLPGTEAFF	TGTGCCAGCAGCTTACCGGGTACTGAAGCTTTCTTT
TRBV11-3	TRBJ1-6	.	.	CASTEQGSAYNSPLHF	TGTGCCAGCACGGAACAGGGTAGCGCCTATAATTCACCCCTCCACTTT